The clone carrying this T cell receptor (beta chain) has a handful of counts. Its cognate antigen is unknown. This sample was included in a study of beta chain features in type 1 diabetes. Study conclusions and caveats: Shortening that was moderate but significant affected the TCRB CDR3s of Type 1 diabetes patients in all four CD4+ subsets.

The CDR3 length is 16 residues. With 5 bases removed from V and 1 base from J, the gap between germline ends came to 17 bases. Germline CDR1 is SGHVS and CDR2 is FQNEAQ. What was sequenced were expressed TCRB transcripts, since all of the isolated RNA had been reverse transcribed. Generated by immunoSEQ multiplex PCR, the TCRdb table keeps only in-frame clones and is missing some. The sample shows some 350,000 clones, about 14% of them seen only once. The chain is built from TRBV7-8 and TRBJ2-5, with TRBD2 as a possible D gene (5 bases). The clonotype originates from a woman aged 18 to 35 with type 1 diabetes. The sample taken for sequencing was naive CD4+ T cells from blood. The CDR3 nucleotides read TGTGCCAGCAGCCTTAGATGGTGGACTCCCCAAGAGACCCAGTACTTC. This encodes CASSLRWWTPQETQYF.